This entry is about one TCR beta chain. Its antigen is unidentified. This record comes from a study of T cells in Graves' hyperthyroidism and ophthalmopathy. Overall study context: Peripheral blood was acquired at first diagnosis, ahead of any therapy whatsoever.

Amplification targeted TCR beta CDR3 regions from RNA transcripts. TCR CDR3 regions were first amplified by RT-PCR with HTBI primers. TCRdb re-called the multiplex PCR reads with MiXCR, one entry per CDR3 protein. Here the sample spans approximately 870,000 distinct CDR3 sequences, about 38% being singletons. Hyperthyroidism was newly diagnosed in patients aged 18 to 65 (duration under 2 months). Fresh peripheral blood, under 11 ml, yielded the PBMCs. The study, taken as a whole, reports: Most thyroid clonotypes expanded above 0.001 were also detected in blood.

CDR1 and CDR2 from the germline V gene are ENHRY and SYGVKD. The CDR3 has 14 residues. Trimming removed 2 bases from V and 5 bases from J; junction bases left unmatched: 4. This receptor was obtained from a man between 18 and 35 years old with Graves' hyperthyroidism. The rearrangement uses TRBV10-3 and TRBJ1-1, with 8 nucleotides matching TRBD1. Sequencing used blood. The CDR3, as DNA: TGTGCCATCAGTGAGGGACAGGGAGGGACTGAAGCTTTCTTT. It encodes CAISEGQGGTEAFF.